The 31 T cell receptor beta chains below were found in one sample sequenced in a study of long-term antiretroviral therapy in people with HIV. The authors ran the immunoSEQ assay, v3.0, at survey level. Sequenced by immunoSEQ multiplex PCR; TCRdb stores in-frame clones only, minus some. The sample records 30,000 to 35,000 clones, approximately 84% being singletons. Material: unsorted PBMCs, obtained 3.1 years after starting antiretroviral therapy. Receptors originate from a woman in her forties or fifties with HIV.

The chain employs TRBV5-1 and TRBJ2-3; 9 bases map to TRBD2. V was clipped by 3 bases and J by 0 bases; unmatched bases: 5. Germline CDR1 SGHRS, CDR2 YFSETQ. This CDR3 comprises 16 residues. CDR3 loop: CASSSAGGTSTDTQYF. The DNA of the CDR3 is TGCGCCAGCAGCTCGGCGGGGGGGACTAGCACAGATACGCAGTATTTT.

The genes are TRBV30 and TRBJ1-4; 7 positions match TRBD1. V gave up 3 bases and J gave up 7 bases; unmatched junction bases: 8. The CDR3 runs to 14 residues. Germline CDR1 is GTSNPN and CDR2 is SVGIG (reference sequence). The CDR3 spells CAWSASRQGEKLFF. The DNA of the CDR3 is TGTGCCTGGAGCGCTTCTAGACAGGGTGAAAAACTGTTTTTT.

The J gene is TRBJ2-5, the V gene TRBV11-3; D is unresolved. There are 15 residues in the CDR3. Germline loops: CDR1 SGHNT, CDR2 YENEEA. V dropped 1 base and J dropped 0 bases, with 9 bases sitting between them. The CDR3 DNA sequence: TGTGCCAGCAGCTTAGGGGTTAGCCACCAAGAGACCCAGTACTTC. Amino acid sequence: CASSLGVSHQETQYF.

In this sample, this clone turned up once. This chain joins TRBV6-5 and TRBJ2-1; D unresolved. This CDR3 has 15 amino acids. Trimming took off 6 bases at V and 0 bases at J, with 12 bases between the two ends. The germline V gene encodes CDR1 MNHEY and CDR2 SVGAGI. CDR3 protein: CASSSSRSSYNEQFF. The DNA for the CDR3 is TGTGCCAGCAGCAGTAGTAGGAGCTCCTACAATGAGCAGTTCTTC.

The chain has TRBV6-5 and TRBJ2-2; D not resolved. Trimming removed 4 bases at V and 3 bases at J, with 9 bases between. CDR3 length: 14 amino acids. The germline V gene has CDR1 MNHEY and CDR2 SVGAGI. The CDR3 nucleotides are TGTGCCAGCAGTTCCACGGGCTACACCGGGGAGCTGTTTTTT. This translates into CASSSTGYTGELFF.

The CDR3 loop is CAWSVTMGQPQHF. For the CDR3, the DNA is TGTGCCTGGAGTGTAACGATGGGGCAGCCCCAGCATTTT. The gene calls are TRBV30 and TRBJ1-5; D not certain. V lost 0 bases and J 7 bases, leaving 10 bases between the germline ends. CDR1 and CDR2 from the germline V gene are GTSNPN and SVGIG (reference sequence). The CDR3 consists of 13 residues.

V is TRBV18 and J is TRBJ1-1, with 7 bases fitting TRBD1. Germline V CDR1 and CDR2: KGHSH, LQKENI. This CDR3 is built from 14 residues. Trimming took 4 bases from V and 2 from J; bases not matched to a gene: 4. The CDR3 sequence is CASSRDRKNTEAFF. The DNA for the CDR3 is TGTGCCAGCTCACGGGACAGAAAAAACACTGAAGCTTTCTTT.

CDR3 in amino acids: CASSFGLTGTSLADTQYF. In DNA, the CDR3 is TGTGCCAGCAGCTTTGGGCTCACCGGGACTAGCCTCGCAGATACGCAGTATTTT. The J gene is TRBJ2-3, the V gene TRBV5-8, with TRBD2 matching over 9 bases. The CDR3 is 18 amino acids. Germline trimming cut 2 bases from V and 4 bases from J; bases unmatched to any gene: 14. Germline CDR1 reads SGHTS; CDR2 reads YDEGEE.

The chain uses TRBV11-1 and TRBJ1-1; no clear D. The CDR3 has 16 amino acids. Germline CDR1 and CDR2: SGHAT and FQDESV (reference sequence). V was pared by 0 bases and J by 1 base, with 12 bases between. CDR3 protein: CASSLALGVTNTEAFF. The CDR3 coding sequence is TGTGCCAGCAGCTTAGCGCTCGGAGTTACGAACACTGAAGCTTTCTTT. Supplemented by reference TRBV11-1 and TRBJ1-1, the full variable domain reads EAEVAQSPRYKITEKSQAVAFWCDPISGHATLYWYRQILGQGPELLVQFQDESVVDDSQLPKDRFSAERLKGVDSTLKIQPAELGDSAMYLCASSLALGVTNTEAFFGQGTRLTVV.

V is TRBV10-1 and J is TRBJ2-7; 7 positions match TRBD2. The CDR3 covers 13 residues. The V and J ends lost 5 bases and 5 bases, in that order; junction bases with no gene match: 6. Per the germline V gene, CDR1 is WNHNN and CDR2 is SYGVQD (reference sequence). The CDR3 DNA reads TGCGCCAGCAGTCCCATGGGAGGGAACGAGCAGTACTTC. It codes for CASSPMGGNEQYF.

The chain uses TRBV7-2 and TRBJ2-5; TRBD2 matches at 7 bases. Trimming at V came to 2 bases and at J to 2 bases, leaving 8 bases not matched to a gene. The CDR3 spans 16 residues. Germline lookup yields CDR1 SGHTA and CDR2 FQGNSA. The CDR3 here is CASSLKRGGVQETQYF. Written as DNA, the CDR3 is TGTGCCAGCAGCTTAAAGCGGGGAGGGGTACAAGAGACCCAGTACTTC. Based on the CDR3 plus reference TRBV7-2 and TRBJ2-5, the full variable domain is GAGVSQSPSNKVTEKGKDVELRCDPISGHTALYWYRQSLGQGLEFLIYFQGNSAPDKSGLPSDRFSAERTGGSVSTLTIQRTQQEDSAVYLCASSLKRGGVQETQYFGPGTRLLVL.

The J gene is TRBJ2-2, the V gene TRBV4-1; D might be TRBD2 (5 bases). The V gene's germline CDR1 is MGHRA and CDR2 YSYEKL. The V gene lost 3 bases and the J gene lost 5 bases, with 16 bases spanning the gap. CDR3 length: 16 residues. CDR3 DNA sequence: TGCGCCAGCAGCCACCATCCGGGAAAATCTACCGGGGAGCTGTTTTTT. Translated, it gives CASSHHPGKSTGELFF.

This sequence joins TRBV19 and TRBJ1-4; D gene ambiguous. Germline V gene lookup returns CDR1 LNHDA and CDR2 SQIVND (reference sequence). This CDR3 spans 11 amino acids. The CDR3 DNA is TGTGTCGCTATGGGTAATGAAAAACTGTTTTTT. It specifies CVAMGNEKLFF.

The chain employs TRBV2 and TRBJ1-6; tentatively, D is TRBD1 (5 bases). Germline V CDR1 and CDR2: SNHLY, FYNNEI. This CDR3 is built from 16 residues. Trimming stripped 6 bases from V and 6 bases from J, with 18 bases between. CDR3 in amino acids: CASRSPSTGVNSPLHF. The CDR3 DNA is TGTGCCAGCAGATCTCCATCGACGGGGGTTAATTCACCCCTCCACTTT.

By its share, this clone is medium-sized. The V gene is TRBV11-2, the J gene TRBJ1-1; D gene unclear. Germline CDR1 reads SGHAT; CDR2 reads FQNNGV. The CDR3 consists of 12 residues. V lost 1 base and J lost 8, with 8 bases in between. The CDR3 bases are TGTGCCAGCAGCTTAGTAAGGACCGAAGCTTTCTTT. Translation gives CASSLVRTEAFF. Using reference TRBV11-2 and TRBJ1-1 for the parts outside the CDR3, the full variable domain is EAGVAQSPRYKIIEKRQSVAFWCNPISGHATLYWYQQILGQGPKLLIQFQNNGVVDDSQLPKDRFSAERLKGVDSTLKIQPAKLEDSAVYLCASSLVRTEAFFGQGTRLTVV.

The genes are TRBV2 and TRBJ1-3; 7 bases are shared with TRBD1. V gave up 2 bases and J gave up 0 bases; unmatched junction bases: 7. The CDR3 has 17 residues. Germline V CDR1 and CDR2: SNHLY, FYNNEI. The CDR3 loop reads CASSERTGPSSGNTIYF. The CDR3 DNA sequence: TGTGCCAGCAGTGAAAGGACAGGCCCAAGCTCTGGAAACACCATATATTTT.

Here the CDR3 DNA reads TGCAGTGCTACAACACGTTACGAGCAGTACTTC. This encodes CSATTRYEQYF. This chain links TRBV20-1 with TRBJ2-7; D uncertain. Trimming shortened V by 4 bases and J by 4 bases, and 8 bases separated the two germline ends. Germline CDR1 and CDR2: DFQATT and SNEGSKA (reference sequence). This CDR3 region has 11 residues.

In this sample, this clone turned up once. The CDR3 sequence is CASSFEVNTEAFF. Here the CDR3 DNA reads TGTGCCAGCAGCTTTGAAGTGAACACTGAAGCTTTCTTT. The chain couples TRBV7-9 to TRBJ1-1; D is unresolved. Between the trimmed V and J ends, which lost 3 bases and 0 bases, there was a span of 5 bases. This CDR3 comprises 13 residues. CDR1 and CDR2 (germline): SEHNR, FQNEAQ (reference sequence).

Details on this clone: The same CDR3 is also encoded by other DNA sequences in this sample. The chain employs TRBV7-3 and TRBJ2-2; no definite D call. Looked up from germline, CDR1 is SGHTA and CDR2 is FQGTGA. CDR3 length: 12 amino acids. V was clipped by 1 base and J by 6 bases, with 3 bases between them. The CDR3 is CASSLRSGELFF. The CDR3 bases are TGTGCCAGCAGCTTAAGGTCCGGGGAGCTGTTTTTT. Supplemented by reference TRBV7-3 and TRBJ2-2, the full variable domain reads GAGVSQTPSNKVTEKGKYVELRCDPISGHTALYWYRQSLGQGPEFLIYFQGTGAADDSGLPNDRFFAVRPEGSVSTLKIQRTERGDSAVYLCASSLRSGELFFGEGSRLTVL.

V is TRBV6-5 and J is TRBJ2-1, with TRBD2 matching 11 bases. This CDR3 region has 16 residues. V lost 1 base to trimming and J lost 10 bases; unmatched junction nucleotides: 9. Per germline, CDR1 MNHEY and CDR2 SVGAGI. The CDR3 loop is CASSYLGLAGGGEQFF. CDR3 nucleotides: TGTGCCAGCAGTTACTTAGGCCTAGCGGGGGGAGGGGAGCAGTTCTTC.

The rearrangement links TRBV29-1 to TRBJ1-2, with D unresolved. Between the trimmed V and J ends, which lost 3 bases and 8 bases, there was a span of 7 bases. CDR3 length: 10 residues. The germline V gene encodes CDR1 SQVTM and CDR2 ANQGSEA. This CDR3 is CSVDQNGYTF. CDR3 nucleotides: TGCAGCGTTGACCAAAACGGCTACACCTTC.

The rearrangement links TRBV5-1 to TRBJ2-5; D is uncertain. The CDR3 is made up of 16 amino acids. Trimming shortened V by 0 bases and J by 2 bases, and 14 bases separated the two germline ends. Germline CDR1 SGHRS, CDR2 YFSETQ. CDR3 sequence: CASSLVAGNQQETQYF. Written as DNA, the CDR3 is TGCGCCAGCAGCTTGGTGGCCGGAAACCAACAAGAGACCCAGTACTTC.

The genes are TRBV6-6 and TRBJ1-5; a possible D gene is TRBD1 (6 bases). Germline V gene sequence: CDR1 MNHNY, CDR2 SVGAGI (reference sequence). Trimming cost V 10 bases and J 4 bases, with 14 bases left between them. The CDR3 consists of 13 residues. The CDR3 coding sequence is TGTGCCACTACAGGGATGGGAAATCAGCCCCAGCATTTT. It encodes CATTGMGNQPQHF.

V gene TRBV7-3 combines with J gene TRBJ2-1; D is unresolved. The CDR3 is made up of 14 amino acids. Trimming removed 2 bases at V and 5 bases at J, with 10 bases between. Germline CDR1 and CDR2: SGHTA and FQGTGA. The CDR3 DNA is TGTGCCAGCAGCTTACCTGCCCACAACAATGAGCAGTTCTTC. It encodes CASSLPAHNNEQFF.

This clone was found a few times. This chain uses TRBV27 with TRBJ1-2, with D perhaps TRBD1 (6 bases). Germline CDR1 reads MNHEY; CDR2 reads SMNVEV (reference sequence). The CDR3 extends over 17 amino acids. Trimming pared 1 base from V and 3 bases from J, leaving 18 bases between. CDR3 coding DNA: TGTGCCAGCAGTTTATACCTTAAGGGGGGACTCGACTATGGCTACACCTTC. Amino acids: CASSLYLKGGLDYGYTF.

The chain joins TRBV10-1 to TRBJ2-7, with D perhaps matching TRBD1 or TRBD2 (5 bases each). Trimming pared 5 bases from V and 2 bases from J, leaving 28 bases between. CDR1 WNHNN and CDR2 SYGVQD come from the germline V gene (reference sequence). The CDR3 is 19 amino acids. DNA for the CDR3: TGCGCCAGCAGTTACGAAAGGCACCCTCTTCGGGACGGACCCTACGAGCAGTACGTC. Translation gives CASSYERHPLRDGPYEQYV.

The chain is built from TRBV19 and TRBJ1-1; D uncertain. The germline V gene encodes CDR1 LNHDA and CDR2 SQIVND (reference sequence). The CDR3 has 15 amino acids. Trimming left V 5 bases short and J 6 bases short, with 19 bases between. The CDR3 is CASSPVDVGTAEAFF. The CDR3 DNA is TGTGCCAGTAGTCCCGTGGACGTAGGAACTGCTGAAGCTTTCTTT.

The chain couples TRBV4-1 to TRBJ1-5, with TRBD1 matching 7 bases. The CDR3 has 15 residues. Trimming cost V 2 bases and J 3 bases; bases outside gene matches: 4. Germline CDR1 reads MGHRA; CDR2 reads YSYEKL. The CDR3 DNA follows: TGCGCCAGCAGCCAAATCGGGACAGTCAATCAGCCCCAGCATTTT. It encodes CASSQIGTVNQPQHF.

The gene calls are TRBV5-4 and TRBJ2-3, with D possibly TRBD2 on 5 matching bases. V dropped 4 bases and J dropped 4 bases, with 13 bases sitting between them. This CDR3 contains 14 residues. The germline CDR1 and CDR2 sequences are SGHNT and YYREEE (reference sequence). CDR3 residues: CASSAGTSSDTQYF. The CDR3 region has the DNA TGTGCCAGCAGCGCGGGTACCTCTTCAGATACGCAGTATTTT. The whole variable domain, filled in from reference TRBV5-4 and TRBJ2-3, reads ETGVTQSPTHLIKTRGQQVTLRCSSQSGHNTVSWYQQALGQGPQFIFQYYREEENGRGNFPPRFSGLQFPNYSSELNVNALELDDSALYLCASSAGTSSDTQYFGPGTRLTVL.

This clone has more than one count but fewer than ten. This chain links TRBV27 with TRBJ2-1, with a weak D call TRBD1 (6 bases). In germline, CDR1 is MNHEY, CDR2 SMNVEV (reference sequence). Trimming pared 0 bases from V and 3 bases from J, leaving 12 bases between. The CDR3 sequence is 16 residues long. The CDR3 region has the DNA TGTGCCAGCAGTTTATCGACAGGCCTGATCTACAATGAGCAGTTCTTC. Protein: CASSLSTGLIYNEQFF.

The CDR3 protein is CASSLTRTAGRAFF. As DNA, the CDR3 is TGTGCCAGCAGCTTAACCAGGACTGCGGGTCGAGCTTTCTTT. V is TRBV9 and J is TRBJ1-1, with unresolved D. CDR1 is SGDLS, CDR2 YYNGEE, per germline. V was clipped by 4 bases and J by 10 bases, with 20 bases between them. The CDR3 runs to 14 residues. Together with reference TRBV9 and TRBJ1-1, the CDR3 gives the full variable domain: DSGVTQTPKHLITATGQRVTLRCSPRSGDLSVYWYQQSLDQGLQFLIQYYNGEERAKGNILERFSAQQFPDLHSELNLSSLELGDSALYFCASSLTRTAGRAFFGQGTRLTVV.